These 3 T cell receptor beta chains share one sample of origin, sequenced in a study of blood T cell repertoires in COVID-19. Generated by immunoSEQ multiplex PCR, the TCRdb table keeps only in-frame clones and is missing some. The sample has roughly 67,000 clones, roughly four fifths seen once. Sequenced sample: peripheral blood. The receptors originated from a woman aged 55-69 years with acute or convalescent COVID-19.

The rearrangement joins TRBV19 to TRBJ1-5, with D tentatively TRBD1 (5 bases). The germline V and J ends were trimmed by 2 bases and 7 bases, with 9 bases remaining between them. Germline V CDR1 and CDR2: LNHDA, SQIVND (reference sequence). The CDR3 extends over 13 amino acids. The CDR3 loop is CASSIQGGQPQHF. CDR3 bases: TGTGCCAGTAGTATACAGGGTGGGCAGCCCCAGCATTTT.

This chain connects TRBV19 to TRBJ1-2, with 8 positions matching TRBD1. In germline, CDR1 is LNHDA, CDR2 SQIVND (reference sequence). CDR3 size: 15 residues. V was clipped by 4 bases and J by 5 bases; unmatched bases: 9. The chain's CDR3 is CASSTPRTGRYGYTF. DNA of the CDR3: TGTGCCAGTAGTACACCTAGGACAGGGCGGTATGGCTACACCTTC.

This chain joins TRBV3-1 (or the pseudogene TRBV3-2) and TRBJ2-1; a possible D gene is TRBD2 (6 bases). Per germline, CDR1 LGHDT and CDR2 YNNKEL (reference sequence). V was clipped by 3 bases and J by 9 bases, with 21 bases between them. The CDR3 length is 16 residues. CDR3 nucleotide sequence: TGTGCCAGCAGCCAGTTTTTTATACTAGCTCGGGGTGAGCAGTTCTTC. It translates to CASSQFFILARGEQFF.